This T cell receptor beta chain stems from a study of blood T cell repertoires in COVID-19. V shed 5 bases and J shed 1 base, with 15 bases lying between them. The V gene's germline CDR1 is SGHDT and CDR2 YYEEEE. This CDR3 is built from 15 residues. The method was immunoSEQ multiplex PCR; TCRdb's version includes in-frame clones alone and lacks a portion of them. The sample consists of roughly 170,000 clones, 86% of them appearing once. The sequenced material came from peripheral blood. The receptor was derived from a man aged 65 to 79 with active or convalescent COVID-19. The chain uses TRBV5-6 and TRBJ1-1; D may be TRBD1 (5 bases). CDR3 protein: CASRPWHRTNTEAFF. The CDR3 bases are TGTGCCAGCAGGCCCTGGCACAGGACGAACACTGAAGCTTTCTTT.